Listed below are T cell receptor beta chains from one sample, sequenced in a study of blood T cell repertoires in COVID-19. TCRdb keeps only in-frame clones here, not all; method: immunoSEQ multiplex PCR. Of 45,000 to 60,000 clones listed, more than 75% were seen once; the top ten hold 5.8%. Sequenced: PBMCs or T cells enriched from blood (not recorded which). The receptors were gathered from a woman aged 50 to 65 with acute COVID-19. CDR3s include the opening cysteine and the closing phenylalanine or tryptophan. D genes are given only for firm matches. Size tells how often a clone was seen (once, few, many) or the class of an expanded clone, and some rows leave it out.

D gene	V gene	J gene	clone size	CDR3 DNA	CDR3 protein
TRBD2	TRBV7-2	TRBJ2-1	NA	TGTGCCAGCAGCTTAGAACTAGCGGGGAACAATGAGCAGTTCTTC	CASSLELAGNNEQFF
NA	TRBV2	TRBJ2-5	NA	TGTGCCAGCAGGGAGCCAATTCAAGAGACCCAGTACTTC	CASREPIQETQYF
TRBD2	TRBV6-5	TRBJ2-5	few	TGTGCCAGCAGGAGCGGGAACCAAGAGACCCAGTACTTC	CASRSGNQETQYF
TRBD2	TRBV10-3	TRBJ2-3	few	TGTGCCACCAAGCCGGCTGATAGCGGGGGCACAGATACGCAGTATTTT	CATKPADSGGTDTQYF
NA	TRBV4-1	TRBJ2-7	NA	TGCGCCAGCAGCGTAACCACAGGGAGCTCCTACGAGCAGTACTTC	CASSVTTGSSYEQYF
NA	TRBV3-1/TRBV3-2	TRBJ2-2	medium-sized	TGTGCCAGCAGCCAAGTTGACAGAACCGGGGAGCTGTTTTTT	CASSQVDRTGELFF
NA	TRBV4-2	TRBJ2-2	NA	TGTGCCAGCATCAGCGATTCCGCGAACACCGGGGAGCTGTTTTTT	CASISDSANTGELFF
NA	TRBV30	TRBJ2-2	NA	TGTGCCTGGAAAAGCATACATGAGGTTGGGGAGCTGTTTTTT	CAWKSIHEVGELFF
NA	TRBV6-5	TRBJ2-3	NA	TGTGCCACCTCGCTTAGCTTCTTAAGCACAGATACGCAGTATTTT	CATSLSFLSTDTQYF
NA	TRBV9	TRBJ2-1	NA	TGTGCCAGCAGCGTAGTGGGGCTACTACACAATGAGCAGTTCTTC	CASSVVGLLHNEQFF
NA	TRBV6-6	TRBJ1-3	NA	TGTGCCAGCAGTCCTCACGATCGGAGGTCTGGAAACACCATATATTTT	CASSPHDRRSGNTIYF
TRBD1	TRBV5-5	TRBJ1-2	NA	TGTGCCAGCAGCTTACTACAGGGGACCCACTATGGCTACACCTTC	CASSLLQGTHYGYTF
TRBD1	TRBV28	TRBJ1-1	NA	TGTGCCAGCAGCGAGACAGGGGGCTGGAACACTGAAGCTTTCTTT	CASSETGGWNTEAFF
TRBD2	TRBV9	TRBJ2-5	NA	TGTGCCAGCAGCGTGTCGGGACTAGCAGGGCAAGAGACCCAGTACTTC	CASSVSGLAGQETQYF
TRBD1	TRBV18	TRBJ1-3	NA	TGTGCCAGCTCACCATCTGCTACAGGGGGTCAAGGAAACACCATATATTTT	CASSPSATGGQGNTIYF
TRBD1	TRBV7-9	TRBJ1-6	NA	TGTGCCAGCAGACCCGACAGGGTCCCTTCACCCCTCCACTTT	CASRPDRVPSPLHF
TRBD1	TRBV5-1	TRBJ2-1	NA	TGCGCCAGCAGCCCGGGCCGACAGGGGAACTACAATGAGCAGTTCTTC	CASSPGRQGNYNEQFF
TRBD2	TRBV2	TRBJ2-2	medium-sized	TGTGCCAGCACCGAGCGGGGTCCGAACACCGGGGAGCTGTTTTTT	CASTERGPNTGELFF
NA	TRBV11-2	TRBJ2-7	NA	TGTGCCAGCAGCTTAGAGGCACAGGCTTCCTACGAGCAGTACTTC	CASSLEAQASYEQYF
NA	TRBV4-1	TRBJ2-3	NA	TGCGCCAGCAGCCAAAGGGGGGGTAGCACAGATACGCAGTATTTT	CASSQRGGSTDTQYF
NA	TRBV6-5	TRBJ1-5	NA	TGTGCCAGCAGTTGGGGGACAAATTATAGCAATCAGCCCCAGCATTTT	CASSWGTNYSNQPQHF
TRBD2	TRBV15	TRBJ2-1	NA	TGTGCCACCAGCAGAGGGACTAGCGGGGGGAATGAGCAGTTCTTC	CATSRGTSGGNEQFF
TRBD1	TRBV5-6	TRBJ1-2	few	TGTGCCAGCAGCAAGACAGGGGGCGCAAGTCAGGGCTACACCTTC	CASSKTGGASQGYTF
TRBD1	TRBV27	TRBJ2-2	NA	TGTGCCAGCAGTTTAGGGGGTATGGGACAGGGGGCTTCGAAGACCGGGGAGCTGTTTTTT	CASSLGGMGQGASKTGELFF
NA	TRBV6-5	TRBJ1-6	NA	TGTGCCAGCAGTTATACCCAGAAATATAATTCACCCCTCCACTTT	CASSYTQKYNSPLHF
NA	TRBV6-1	TRBJ1-1	NA	TGTGCCAGCAGTGAACGTGGTATAACAGTGGCGAACACTGAAGCTTTCTTT	CASSERGITVANTEAFF
NA	TRBV7-2	TRBJ1-4	few	TGTGCCAGCAGACAACGGAGGGAAGGAGAAAAACTGTTTTTT	CASRQRREGEKLFF
NA	TRBV7-3	TRBJ2-6	NA	TGTGCCAGCAGCTTAGCAGGTCCTCACTCTGGGGCCAACGTCCTGACTTTC	CASSLAGPHSGANVLTF
NA	TRBV7-6	TRBJ1-1	NA	TGTGCCAGCAGCTTAGCAAGGGGAGCTTTCTTT	CASSLARGAFF
TRBD1	TRBV3-1/TRBV3-2	TRBJ1-1	once	TGTGCCAGCAGCCATTATGGACAGGGTAAAGCTTTCTTT	CASSHYGQGKAFF
NA	TRBV4-1	TRBJ2-3	NA	TGCGCCAGCAGCCAAGACCCTGGAGGAGATACGCAGTATTTT	CASSQDPGGDTQYF
NA	TRBV29-1	TRBJ2-5	NA	TGCAGCGTAGCGAGCGTCCAAGAGACCCAGTACTTC	CSVASVQETQYF
TRBD1	TRBV19	TRBJ1-5	NA	TGTGCCAGTAGTATTTGGACAGGGGGCAATCAGCCCCAGCATTTT	CASSIWTGGNQPQHF
TRBD1	TRBV19	TRBJ1-5	NA	TGTGCCAGTACCTCCGGGACAGGCTCCAATCAGCCCCAGCATTTT	CASTSGTGSNQPQHF
TRBD1	TRBV3-1/TRBV3-2	TRBJ1-1	few	TGTGCCAGCAGCCAACAGGGGGTAGACACTGAAGCTTTCTTT	CASSQQGVDTEAFF
TRBD1	TRBV29-1	TRBJ1-3	few	TGCAGCGTACCCCTCCCGGGACAGGGTGGAAACACCATATATTTT	CSVPLPGQGGNTIYF
TRBD2	TRBV27	TRBJ2-5	NA	TGTGCCAGCAGTTTGGCGGGGCGGGGGGGCATTCGGTACTTC	CASSLAGRGGIRYF
TRBD1	TRBV10-3	TRBJ1-2	NA	TGTGCCATCAGCCCCGGGACAGGGGGAGATGGCTACACCTTC	CAISPGTGGDGYTF
NA	TRBV27	TRBJ2-2	NA	TGTGCCAGCAGTCGAGGGCGCACCGGGGAGCTGTTTTTT	CASSRGRTGELFF
TRBD1	TRBV14	TRBJ1-1	NA	TGTGCCAGCAGTCGACAGGGAAACACTGAAGCTTTCTTT	CASSRQGNTEAFF
TRBD2	TRBV7-4	TRBJ2-7	NA	TGTGCCAGCAGCTCTCCCCCGCTAGCGGGGGGGCACGAGCAGTACTTC	CASSSPPLAGGHEQYF
NA	TRBV7-9	TRBJ1-1	once	TGTGCCAGCAGCTTAGAGGGACAATTCACTGAAGCTTTCTTT	CASSLEGQFTEAFF
TRBD1	TRBV5-6	TRBJ1-5	NA	TGTGCCAGCAGCCCATGGACAGGGCAGCTCAATCAGCCCCAGCATTTT	CASSPWTGQLNQPQHF
TRBD2	TRBV5-1	TRBJ2-5	NA	TGCGCCAGCAGGCTGGGGGCGGGGGGCAGCCAAGAGACCCAGTACTTC	CASRLGAGGSQETQYF
TRBD1	TRBV7-6	TRBJ2-2	once	TGTGCCAGCAGCTCATATCCCCCTTCGACAGGGTTCGGGGAGCTGTTTTTT	CASSSYPPSTGFGELFF
TRBD1	TRBV3-1/TRBV3-2	TRBJ1-2	NA	TGTGCCAGCAGCCTTACAGGGGGCGGCGGCTACACCTTC	CASSLTGGGGYTF
TRBD1	TRBV30	TRBJ1-2	NA	TGTGCCTGGAACCTAAGGACAGGGGGCTATGGCTACACCTTC	CAWNLRTGGYGYTF
NA	TRBV7-2	TRBJ1-4	NA	TGTGCCAGCAGCTTTCCTCCTAATGAAAAACTGTTTTTT	CASSFPPNEKLFF
NA	TRBV19	TRBJ1-5	NA	TGTGCCAGTAGTAGGGGCTTTAGGGGTCCCAGCAATCAGCCCCAGCATTTT	CASSRGFRGPSNQPQHF
TRBD1	TRBV25-1	TRBJ1-5	NA	TGTGCCAGCACCGGACAGGGGGCGGATCAGCCCCAGCATTTT	CASTGQGADQPQHF
TRBD2	TRBV7-7	TRBJ2-5	NA	TGTGCTAGCAGCTCGAGCGGGGGGGCCGGTGAGACCCAGTACTTC	CASSSSGGAGETQYF
TRBD1	TRBV28	TRBJ1-4	NA	TGTGCCAGCAGAGACAGGGGGCGTGAAAAACTGTTTTTT	CASRDRGREKLFF
NA	TRBV7-2	TRBJ1-2	NA	TGTGCCAGCAGCTTAGATGGCAGGGTGGACTATGGCTACACCTTC	CASSLDGRVDYGYTF
NA	TRBV29-1	TRBJ2-5	NA	TGCAGCGTCACGAAAGGGGGACGAGAGACCCAGTACTTC	CSVTKGGRETQYF